This is a list of T cell receptor beta chains from one sample in a study of cytomegalovirus exposure and HLA in healthy donors. Profiled with immunoSEQ multiplex PCR; TCRdb holds only in-frame clones, not every one. The sample records fewer than 120,000 clones, over 75% being singletons. Specimen: PBMCs. These receptors were taken from a woman aged 25 to 39 in good health and CMV-seropositive. CDR3s include the opening cysteine and the closing phenylalanine or tryptophan. A D gene is named only where the DNA matches it firmly. Clone size, where shown, is once, few, many, or a class for clones that have expanded.

TRBV30	NA	TRBJ1-6	NA	TGTGCCTGGAGTGTACACTCGGGTGGTGGTAATTCACCCCTCCACTTT	CAWSVHSGGGNSPLHF
TRBV4-3	NA	TRBJ2-2	NA	TGCGCCAGCAGCCAAGGACTAGACACCGGGGAGCTGTTTTTT	CASSQGLDTGELFF
TRBV5-1	NA	TRBJ1-3	NA	TGCGCCAGCAGCGCGGACGGGATCTCTGGAAACACCATATATTTT	CASSADGISGNTIYF
TRBV28	NA	TRBJ1-2	NA	TGTGCCAGCAGTCAAACGGTCTATGGCTACACCTTC	CASSQTVYGYTF
TRBV5-6	NA	TRBJ1-1	NA	TGTGCCAGCAGCTTACGGGGCACTGAAGCTTTCTTT	CASSLRGTEAFF
TRBV2	TRBD2	TRBJ2-5	NA	TGTGCCAGCAGTGAACGACTAGCGGGAGGAGAGACCCAGTACTTC	CASSERLAGGETQYF
TRBV7-2	TRBD1	TRBJ1-5	NA	TGTGCCAGCAGCTGGGACAGGGGAGATCAGCCCCAGCATTTT	CASSWDRGDQPQHF
TRBV13	NA	TRBJ2-1	NA	TGTGCCAGCAGCCCCCAGGGATACAATGAGCAGTTCTTC	CASSPQGYNEQFF
TRBV29-1	NA	TRBJ2-6	NA	TGCAGCGTTGCGGTGACTGGGGCCAACGTCCTGACTTTC	CSVAVTGANVLTF
TRBV7-2	NA	TRBJ2-7	once	TGTGCCAGCAGCCTTACGGGGATTTACGAGCAGTACTTC	CASSLTGIYEQYF
TRBV28	NA	TRBJ2-3	NA	TGTGCCAGCAGCACATTAAATAGAGGAGGCACAGATACGCAGTATTTT	CASSTLNRGGTDTQYF
TRBV7-6	TRBD1	TRBJ2-3	NA	TGTGCCAGCAGCGAGGGACAGGGGGGTGGTACGCAGTATTTT	CASSEGQGGGTQYF
TRBV18	TRBD2	TRBJ2-1	NA	TGTGCCAGCTCACCGGGGACTAGCGGGGGGGAACAGTTCTTC	CASSPGTSGGEQFF
TRBV27	TRBD2	TRBJ2-7	NA	TGTGCCACCTCAAAGGGAGGGAGGGCCTCCGAGCAGTACTTC	CATSKGGRASEQYF
TRBV27	TRBD2	TRBJ2-5	NA	TGTGCCAGCAGTTTACGAGCGGGGGAAGAGACCCAGTACTTC	CASSLRAGEETQYF
TRBV6-4	TRBD2	TRBJ2-1	NA	TGTGCCAGCAGTGACTCGGTCCCGGCTCCCGCCGGGACTAGCGGGGGGGTATACAATGAGCAGTTCTTC	CASSDSVPAPAGTSGGVYNEQFF
TRBV5-3	NA	TRBJ2-2	NA	TGTGCCAGAAGCTTGCGTAGCACCGGGGAGCTGTTTTTT	CARSLRSTGELFF
TRBV27	NA	TRBJ2-7	NA	TGTGCCAGCAGTTTATCGCAGTCCACAGGAAGATACTACGAGCAGTACTTC	CASSLSQSTGRYYEQYF
TRBV5-6	TRBD1	TRBJ1-2	NA	TGTGCCAGCAGCTTGAAGGGGGCCAATAACTATGGCTACACCTTC	CASSLKGANNYGYTF
TRBV9	TRBD2	TRBJ2-3	NA	TGTGCCAGCAGCGTAGCAGCGGGGGCCGCCCACGGTACGCAGTATTTT	CASSVAAGAAHGTQYF